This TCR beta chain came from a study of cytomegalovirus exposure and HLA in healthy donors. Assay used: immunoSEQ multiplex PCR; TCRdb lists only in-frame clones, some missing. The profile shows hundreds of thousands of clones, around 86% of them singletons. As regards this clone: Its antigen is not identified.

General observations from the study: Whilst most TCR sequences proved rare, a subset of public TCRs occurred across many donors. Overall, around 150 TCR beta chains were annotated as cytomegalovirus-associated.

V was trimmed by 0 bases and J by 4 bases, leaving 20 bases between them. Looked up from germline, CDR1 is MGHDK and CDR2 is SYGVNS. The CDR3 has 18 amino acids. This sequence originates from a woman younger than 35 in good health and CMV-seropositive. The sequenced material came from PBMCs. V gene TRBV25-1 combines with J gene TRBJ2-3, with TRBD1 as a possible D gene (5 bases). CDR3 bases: TGTGCCAGCAGTGAATACCCTGGTGATGGGGCTGTTGCAGATACGCAGTATTTT. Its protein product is CASSEYPGDGAVADTQYF. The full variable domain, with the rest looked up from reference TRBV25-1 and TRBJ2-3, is EADIYQTPRYLVIGTGKKITLECSQTMGHDKMYWYQQDPGMELHLIHYSYGVNSTEKGDLSSESTVSRIRTEHFPLTLESARPSHTSQYLCASSEYPGDGAVADTQYFGPGTRLTVL.